This TCR beta chain appears in the sequencing data of a study of T cells in Graves' hyperthyroidism and ophthalmopathy. Whole-study context: Peripheral blood collection took place at initial diagnosis, before any treatment.

J was trimmed by 5 bases and V by 5 bases; bases with no gene match: 9. CDR1 is MDHEN and CDR2 is SYDVKM in the germline V gene. This CDR3 spans 15 amino acids. Amplified TCR beta CDR3 regions came from RNA transcripts. Researchers ran a first-round RT-PCR on the TCR CDR3 using the HTBI primer set. Each CDR3 protein is one row after TCRdb ran MiXCR on the multiplex PCR reads. The table has more than 300,000 distinct CDR3 sequences, roughly 17% seen once. Diagnosis rested on symptoms, serum thyroxine and TRAb, thyroid ultrasound, and orbital computed tomography. This clonotype was counted at least ten times.

The V and J genes are TRBV28 and TRBJ2-5, with 9 nucleotides matching TRBD1. This clonotype was sampled from a woman aged 25 to 39 with Graves' hyperthyroidism that later progressed to Graves' ophthalmopathy. The sequencing sample was made of blood. DNA for the CDR3: TGTGCCAGCAGTCGCCGGACAGGGGTGTTGGAGACCCAGTACTTC. Translation: CASSRRTGVLETQYF.